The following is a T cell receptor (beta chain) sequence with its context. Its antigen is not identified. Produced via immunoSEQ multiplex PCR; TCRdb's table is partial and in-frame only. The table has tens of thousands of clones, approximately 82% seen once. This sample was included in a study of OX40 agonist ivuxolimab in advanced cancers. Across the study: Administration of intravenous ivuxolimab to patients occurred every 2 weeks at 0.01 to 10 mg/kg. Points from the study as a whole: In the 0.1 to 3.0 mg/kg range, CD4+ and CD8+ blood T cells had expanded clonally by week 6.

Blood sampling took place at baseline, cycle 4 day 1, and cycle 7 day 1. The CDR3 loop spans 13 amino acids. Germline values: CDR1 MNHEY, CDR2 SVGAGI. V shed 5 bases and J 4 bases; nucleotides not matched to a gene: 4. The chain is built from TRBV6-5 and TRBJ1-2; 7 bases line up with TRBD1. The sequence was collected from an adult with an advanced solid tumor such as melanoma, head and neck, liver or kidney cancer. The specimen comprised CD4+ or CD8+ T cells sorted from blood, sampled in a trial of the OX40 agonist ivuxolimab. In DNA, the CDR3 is TGTGCCAGCAGTAGGGGACAGTTCTATGGCTACACCTTC. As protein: CASSRGQFYGYTF.